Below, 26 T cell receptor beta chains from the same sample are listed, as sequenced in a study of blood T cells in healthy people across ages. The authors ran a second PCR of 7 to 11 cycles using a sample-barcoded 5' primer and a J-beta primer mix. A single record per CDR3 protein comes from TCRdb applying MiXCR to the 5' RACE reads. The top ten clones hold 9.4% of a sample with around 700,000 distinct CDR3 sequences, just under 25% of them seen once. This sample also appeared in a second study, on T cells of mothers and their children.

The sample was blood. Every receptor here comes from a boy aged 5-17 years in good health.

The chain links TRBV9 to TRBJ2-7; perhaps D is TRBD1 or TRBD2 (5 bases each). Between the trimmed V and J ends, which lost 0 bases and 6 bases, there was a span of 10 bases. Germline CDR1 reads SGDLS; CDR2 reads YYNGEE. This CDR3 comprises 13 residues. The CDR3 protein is CASSVVSGTEQYF. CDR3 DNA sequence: TGTGCCAGCAGCGTAGTTTCCGGGACCGAGCAGTACTTC.

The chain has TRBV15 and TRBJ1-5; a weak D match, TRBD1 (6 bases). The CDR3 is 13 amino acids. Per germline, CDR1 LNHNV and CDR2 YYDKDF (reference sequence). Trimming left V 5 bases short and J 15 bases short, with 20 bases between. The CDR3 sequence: CATSVLKPGQPHF. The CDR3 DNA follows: TGTGCCACCAGCGTCCTAAAGCCGGGACAACCGCATTTT.

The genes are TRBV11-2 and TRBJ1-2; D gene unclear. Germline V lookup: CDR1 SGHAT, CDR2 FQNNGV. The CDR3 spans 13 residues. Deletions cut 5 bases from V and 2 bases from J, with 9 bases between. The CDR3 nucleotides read TGTGCCAGCAGCGGTGGACGGAACTATGGCTACACCTTC. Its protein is CASSGGRNYGYTF.

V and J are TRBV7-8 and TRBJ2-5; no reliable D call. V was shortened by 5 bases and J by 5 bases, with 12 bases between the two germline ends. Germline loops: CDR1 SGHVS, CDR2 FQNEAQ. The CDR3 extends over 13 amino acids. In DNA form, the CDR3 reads TGTGCCAGCAGCAGCTCTGTGAGGGAGACCCAGTACTTC. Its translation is CASSSSVRETQYF.

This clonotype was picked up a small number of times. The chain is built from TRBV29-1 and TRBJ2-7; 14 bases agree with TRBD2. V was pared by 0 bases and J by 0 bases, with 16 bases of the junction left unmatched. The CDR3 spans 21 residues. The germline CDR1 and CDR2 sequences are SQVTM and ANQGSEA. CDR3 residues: CSVEDLQGTSGRSLGSYEQYF. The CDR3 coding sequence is TGCAGCGTTGAAGATCTCCAGGGGACTAGCGGGAGAAGTCTTGGCTCCTACGAGCAGTACTTC.

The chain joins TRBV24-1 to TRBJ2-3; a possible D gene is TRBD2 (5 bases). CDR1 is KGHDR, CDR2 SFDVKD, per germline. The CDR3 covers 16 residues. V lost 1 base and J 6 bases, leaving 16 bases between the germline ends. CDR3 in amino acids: CATSDLNLPSMDTQYF. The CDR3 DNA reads TGTGCCACCAGTGATTTAAATCTCCCTAGCATGGATACGCAGTATTTT.

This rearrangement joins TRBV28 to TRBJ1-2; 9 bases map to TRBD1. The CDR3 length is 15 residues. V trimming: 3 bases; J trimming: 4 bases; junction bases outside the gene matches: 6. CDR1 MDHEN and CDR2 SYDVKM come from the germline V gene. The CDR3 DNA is TGTGCCAGCAGTTTCCTGGACAGGGGTATCTATGGCTACACCTTC. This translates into CASSFLDRGIYGYTF.

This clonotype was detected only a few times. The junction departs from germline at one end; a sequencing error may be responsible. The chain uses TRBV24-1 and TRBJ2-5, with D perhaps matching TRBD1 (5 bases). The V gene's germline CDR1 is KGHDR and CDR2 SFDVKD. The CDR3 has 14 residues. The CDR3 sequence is CATSASTDRETQYF. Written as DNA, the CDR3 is TGTGCCACAAGTGCTTCGACAGACCGGGAGACCCAGTACTTC.

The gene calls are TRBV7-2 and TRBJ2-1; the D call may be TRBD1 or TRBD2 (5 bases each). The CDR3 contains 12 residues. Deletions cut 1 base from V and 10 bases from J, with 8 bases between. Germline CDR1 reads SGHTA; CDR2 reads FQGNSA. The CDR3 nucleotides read TGTGCCAGCAGCTTAGACTGGGACGAGCAGTTCTTC. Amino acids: CASSLDWDEQFF.

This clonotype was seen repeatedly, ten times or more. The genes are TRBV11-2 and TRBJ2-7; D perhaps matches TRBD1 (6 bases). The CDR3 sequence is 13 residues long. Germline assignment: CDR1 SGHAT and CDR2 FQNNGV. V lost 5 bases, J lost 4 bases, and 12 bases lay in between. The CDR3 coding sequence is TGTGCCAGCAGCCTCGGACAGTTTTACGAGCAGTACTTC. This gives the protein CASSLGQFYEQYF.

The CDR3 DNA is TGTGCCAGCAGTGAAGCGCCTAGGCTAGCGGGAAGGTACGAGCAGTTCTTC. Amino acids: CASSEAPRLAGRYEQFF. The chain is built from TRBV2 and TRBJ2-1; TRBD2 agrees at 9 bases. CDR3 length: 17 amino acids. CDR1 and CDR2 from the germline V gene are SNHLY and FYNNEI. Germline trimming cut 0 bases from V and 10 bases from J; bases unmatched to any gene: 13.

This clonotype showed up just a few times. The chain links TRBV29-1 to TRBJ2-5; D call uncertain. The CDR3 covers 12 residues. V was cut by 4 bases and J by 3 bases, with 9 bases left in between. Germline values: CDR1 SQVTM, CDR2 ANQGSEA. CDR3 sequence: CSVVRLEETQYF. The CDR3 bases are TGCAGCGTTGTCCGTCTAGAAGAGACCCAGTACTTC.

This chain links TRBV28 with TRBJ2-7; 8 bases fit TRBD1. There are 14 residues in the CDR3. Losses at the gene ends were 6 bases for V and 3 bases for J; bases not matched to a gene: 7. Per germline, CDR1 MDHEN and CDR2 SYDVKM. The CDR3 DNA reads TGTGCCAGCAGACGGACAGGGCCCCGCTACGAGCAGTACTTC. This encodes CASRRTGPRYEQYF.

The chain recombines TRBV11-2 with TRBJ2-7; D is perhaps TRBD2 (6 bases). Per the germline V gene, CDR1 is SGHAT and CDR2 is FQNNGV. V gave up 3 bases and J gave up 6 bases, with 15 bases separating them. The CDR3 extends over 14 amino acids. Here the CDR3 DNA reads TGTGCCAGCAGCTTGGCCCCCGGGAGCGTCGAGCAGTACTTC. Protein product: CASSLAPGSVEQYF.

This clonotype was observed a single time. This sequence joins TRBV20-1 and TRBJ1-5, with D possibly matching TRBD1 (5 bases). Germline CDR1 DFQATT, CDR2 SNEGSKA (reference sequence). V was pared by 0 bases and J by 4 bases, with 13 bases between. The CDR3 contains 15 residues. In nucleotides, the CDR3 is TGCAGTGCTAGAGATCTGGATCGGGGGAATCAGCCCCAGCATTTT. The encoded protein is CSARDLDRGNQPQHF.

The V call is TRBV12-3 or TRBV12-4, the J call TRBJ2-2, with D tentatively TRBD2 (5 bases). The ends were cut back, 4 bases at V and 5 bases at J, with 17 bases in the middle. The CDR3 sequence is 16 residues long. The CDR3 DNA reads TGTGCCAGCAGTTCTCCCGACGGCGGGCGGACCGGGGAGCTGTTTTTT. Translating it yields CASSSPDGGRTGELFF.

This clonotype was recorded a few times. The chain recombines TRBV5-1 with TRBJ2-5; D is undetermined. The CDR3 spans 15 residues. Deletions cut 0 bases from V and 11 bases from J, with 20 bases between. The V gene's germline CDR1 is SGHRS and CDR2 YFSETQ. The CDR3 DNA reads TGCGCCAGCAGCTTGGGGTCAGCCCTGCCTCTGGAGCAGTACTTC. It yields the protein CASSLGSALPLEQYF.

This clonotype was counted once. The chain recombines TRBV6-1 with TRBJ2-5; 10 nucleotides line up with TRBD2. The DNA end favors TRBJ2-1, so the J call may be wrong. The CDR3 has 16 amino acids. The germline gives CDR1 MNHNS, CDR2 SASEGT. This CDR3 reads CASSDDPGLASEEQFF. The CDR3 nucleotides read TGTGCCAGCAGTGACGACCCGGGACTAGCGTCGGAGGAGCAGTTCTTC.

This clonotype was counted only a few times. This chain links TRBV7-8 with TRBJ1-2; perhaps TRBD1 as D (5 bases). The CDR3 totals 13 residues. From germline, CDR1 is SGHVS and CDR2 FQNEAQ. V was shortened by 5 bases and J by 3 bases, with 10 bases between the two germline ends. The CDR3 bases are TGTGCCAGCAGCCCGCCGGGGCACTATGGCTACACCTTC. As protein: CASSPPGHYGYTF.

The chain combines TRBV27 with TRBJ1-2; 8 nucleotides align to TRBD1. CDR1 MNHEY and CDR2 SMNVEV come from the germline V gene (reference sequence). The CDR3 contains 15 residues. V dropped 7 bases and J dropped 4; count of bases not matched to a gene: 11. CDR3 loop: CASTPLQGAGYGYTF. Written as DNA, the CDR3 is TGTGCCAGCACCCCTCTTCAGGGGGCGGGCTATGGCTACACCTTC.

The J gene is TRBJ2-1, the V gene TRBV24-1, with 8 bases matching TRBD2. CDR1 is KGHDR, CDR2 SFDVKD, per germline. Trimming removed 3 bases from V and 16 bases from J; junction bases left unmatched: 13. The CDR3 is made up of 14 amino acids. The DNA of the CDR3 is TGTGCCACCAGTGATCCTAAAACGGGACTAGGCTTTTTCTTC. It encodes CATSDPKTGLGFFF.

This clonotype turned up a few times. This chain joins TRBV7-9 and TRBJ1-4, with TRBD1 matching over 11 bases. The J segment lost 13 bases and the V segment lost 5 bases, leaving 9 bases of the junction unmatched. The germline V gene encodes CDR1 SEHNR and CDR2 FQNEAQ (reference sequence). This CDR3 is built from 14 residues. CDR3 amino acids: CASSLGTGGRLLFF. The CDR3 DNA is TGTGCCAGCAGCCTTGGGACAGGGGGAAGATTACTGTTTTTT.

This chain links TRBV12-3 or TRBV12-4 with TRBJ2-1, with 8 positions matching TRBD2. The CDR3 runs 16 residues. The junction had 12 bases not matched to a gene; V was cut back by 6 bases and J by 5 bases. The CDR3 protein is CASSSVGSGTNNEQFF. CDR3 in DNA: TGTGCCAGCAGCTCCGTAGGTAGCGGGACTAACAATGAGCAGTTCTTC.

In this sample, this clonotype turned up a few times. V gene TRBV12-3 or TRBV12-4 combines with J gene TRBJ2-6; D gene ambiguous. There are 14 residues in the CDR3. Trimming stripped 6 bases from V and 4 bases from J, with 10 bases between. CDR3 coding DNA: TGTGCCAGCAGCCTCGATAAAGGGGCCAACGTCCTGACTTTC. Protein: CASSLDKGANVLTF.

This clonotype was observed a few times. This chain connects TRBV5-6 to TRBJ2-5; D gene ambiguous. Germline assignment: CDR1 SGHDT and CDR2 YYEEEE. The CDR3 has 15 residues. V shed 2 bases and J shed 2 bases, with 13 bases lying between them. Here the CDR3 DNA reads TGTGCCAGCAGCTTAGTATCTTTAAAACAAGAGACCCAGTACTTC. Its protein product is CASSLVSLKQETQYF.

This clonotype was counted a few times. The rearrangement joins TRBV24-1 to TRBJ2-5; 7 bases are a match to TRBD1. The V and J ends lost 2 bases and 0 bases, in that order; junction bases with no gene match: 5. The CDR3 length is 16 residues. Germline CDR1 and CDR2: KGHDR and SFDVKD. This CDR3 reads CATSDSPQGNQETQYF. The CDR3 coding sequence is TGTGCCACCAGTGATTCACCACAGGGGAACCAAGAGACCCAGTACTTC.